The next 16 T cell receptor beta chains were all read from a single sample in a study of identical twins. TCRdb processed the 5' RACE reads anew with MiXCR; each CDR3 protein has one entry. The table lists roughly 720,000 distinct CDR3 sequences, about 18% of them singletons. The sample was also reused in another study, on T cells expressing NK-cell markers.

Sequencing was done on a sample of PBMCs. The receptor source for this set is a woman aged 18-29 years in good health.

This clonotype showed up just a few times. The chain uses TRBV27 and TRBJ1-2; 12 nucleotides agree with TRBD1. The CDR3 is made up of 16 amino acids. Germline CDR1 reads MNHEY; CDR2 reads SMNVEV (reference sequence). Trimming at V came to 5 bases and at J to 3 bases, leaving 7 bases not matched to a gene. The CDR3 DNA is TGTGCCAGCAGTGGCTCCGGGACAGGGGGCTACTATGGCTACACCTTC. Amino acid sequence: CASSGSGTGGYYGYTF.

This clonotype has more than one count but fewer than ten. The chain couples TRBV5-1 to TRBJ2-2; D is uncertain. Germline CDR1 and CDR2: SGHRS and YFSETQ. The CDR3 is 15 residues long. Trimming pared 2 bases from V and 6 bases from J, leaving 14 bases between. This CDR3 is CASSFGYPNPGELFF. CDR3 bases: TGCGCCAGCAGCTTCGGCTACCCAAATCCCGGGGAGCTGTTTTTT.

This rearrangement joins TRBV27 to TRBJ1-2, with 8 bases fitting TRBD1. V lost 5 bases and J lost 6; bases outside the gene matches: 5. The CDR3 sequence is 13 residues long. The germline CDR1 and CDR2 sequences are MNHEY and SMNVEV (reference sequence). CDR3 loop: CASSPPGGHGYTF. The CDR3 nucleotides read TGTGCCAGCAGTCCTCCAGGGGGCCATGGCTACACCTTC.

This clonotype has just a few counts. The genes are TRBV19 and TRBJ2-3; 8 bases align to TRBD2. V lost 2 bases, J lost 6 bases, and 7 bases stayed unmatched. The germline V gene has CDR1 LNHDA and CDR2 SQIVND (reference sequence). The CDR3 extends over 15 amino acids. In DNA, the CDR3 is TGTGCCAGTAGTATACGTAGCGGGACCCCCGATACGCAGTATTTT. Protein product: CASSIRSGTPDTQYF.

CDR3 loop: CASSLTPAGGNEQFF. Here the CDR3 DNA reads TGTGCCAGCAGCCTAACCCCAGCGGGGGGTAATGAGCAGTTCTTC. The V and J genes are TRBV11-2 and TRBJ2-1; 9 nucleotides align to TRBD2. This CDR3 has 15 residues. V lost 5 bases, J lost 7 bases, and 9 bases stayed unmatched. Germline values: CDR1 SGHAT, CDR2 FQNNGV.

V and J are TRBV12-3 or TRBV12-4 and TRBJ2-2; D gene ambiguous. The CDR3 loop spans 14 amino acids. Between the trimmed V and J ends, which lost 5 bases and 1 base, there was a span of 8 bases. The chain's CDR3 is CASSTVKNTGELFF. The CDR3 coding sequence is TGTGCCAGCAGTACCGTGAAGAACACCGGGGAGCTGTTTTTT.

This clonotype has a handful of counts. The chain links TRBV29-1 to TRBJ2-1; possibly TRBD1 for D (6 bases). Germline loops: CDR1 SQVTM, CDR2 ANQGSEA. Trimming left V 7 bases short and J 3 bases short, with 25 bases between. CDR3 length: 17 residues. Here the CDR3 reads CSATPSQGRRSYNEQFF. The DNA of the CDR3 is TGCAGCGCCACACCCTCTCAGGGGCGCCGGAGCTACAATGAGCAGTTCTTC.

In this sample, this clonotype turned up many times. The rearrangement links TRBV12-3 or TRBV12-4 to TRBJ2-5, with 8 nucleotides matching TRBD1. CDR3 length equals 13 residues. Trimming took 6 bases from V and 5 from J; bases not matched to a gene: 5. CDR3 bases: TGTGCCAGCAGCCCCAGGGGGCGGGAGACCCAGTACTTC. It is translated as CASSPRGRETQYF.

This rearrangement joins TRBV12-3 or TRBV12-4 to TRBJ2-7; D gene ambiguous. The V and J ends lost 3 bases and 0 bases respectively, with 18 bases between them. The CDR3 has 17 amino acids. CDR3 coding DNA: TGTGCCAGCAGTTTGTTAGGGCCCAATGGTTCCTCCTACGAGCAGTACTTC. It encodes CASSLLGPNGSSYEQYF.

This rearrangement joins TRBV20-1 to TRBJ2-7; D perhaps matches TRBD2 (6 bases). Trimming removed 5 bases from V and 3 bases from J, with 23 bases in between. From germline, CDR1 is DFQATT and CDR2 SNEGSKA (reference sequence). The CDR3 sequence is 16 residues long. The DNA of the CDR3 is TGCAGTGCTCGGTCGCCGCGGCGGGACGTTTACTACGAGCAGTACTTC. It is translated as CSARSPRRDVYYEQYF.

This clonotype was seen a handful of times. The chain combines TRBV3-1 with TRBJ2-5; D unclear. The V end was cut by 5 bases, the J end by 0 bases, with 10 bases between. The CDR3 covers 14 residues. CDR1 is LGHDT and CDR2 is YNNKEL in the germline V gene (reference sequence). In nucleotides, the CDR3 is TGTGCCAGCAGCACCCCGGCGTACCAAGAGACCCAGTACTTC. Protein: CASSTPAYQETQYF.

The table lists this clonotype with a few counts. This rearrangement joins TRBV20-1 to TRBJ2-7; D is perhaps TRBD2 (6 bases). The CDR3 consists of 14 residues. Germline CDR1 reads DFQATT; CDR2 reads SNEGSKA (reference sequence). V dropped 2 bases and J dropped 5 bases, with 16 bases sitting between them. The DNA for the CDR3 is TGCAGTGCTAGACCCCCATGGGGAGGAGACGAGCAGTACTTC. Protein product: CSARPPWGGDEQYF.

The V call is TRBV20-1, the J call TRBJ2-1; 9 positions agree with TRBD2. CDR3 length equals 16 residues. Trimming took 3 bases from V and 1 from J; bases not matched to a gene: 7. CDR1 is DFQATT, CDR2 SNEGSKA, per germline (reference sequence). The CDR3 DNA is TGCAGTGCTAGGGGAATTAGCGGGGGATCCTACAATGAGCAGTTCTTC. It codes for CSARGISGGSYNEQFF.

This clonotype came up a few times. V gene TRBV29-1 combines with J gene TRBJ2-1; D is possibly TRBD2 (5 bases). CDR1 is SQVTM, CDR2 ANQGSEA, per germline. This CDR3 is 11 amino acids long. Trimming shortened V by 7 bases and J by 7 bases, and 11 bases separated the two germline ends. The CDR3 sequence: CSGRGVNEQFF. CDR3 nucleotides: TGCAGCGGACGGGGAGTTAATGAGCAGTTCTTC.

The table lists this clonotype with many counts. This chain joins TRBV9 and TRBJ2-2; D possibly corresponds to TRBD2 (6 bases). V lost 3 bases, J lost 0 bases, and 6 bases lay in between. The germline CDR1 and CDR2 sequences are SGDLS and YYNGEE. The CDR3 is 14 residues long. The CDR3 region is CASSGGANTGELFF. CDR3 in DNA: TGTGCCAGCAGCGGCGGGGCGAACACCGGGGAGCTGTTTTTT.

This clonotype was seen a few times. The rearrangement links TRBV4-2 to TRBJ2-4; no clear D. Trimming removed 1 base from V and 8 bases from J, with 12 bases in between. Germline values: CDR1 LGHNA, CDR2 YNFKEQ. This CDR3 region has 14 residues. The CDR3: CASSQVPDGYIQYF. The CDR3 nucleotides are TGTGCCAGCAGCCAAGTCCCGGACGGGTACATTCAGTACTTC.